These T cell receptor beta chains were read from a single sample in a study of PD-L1 blockade in urothelial cancer. Sequenced by immunoSEQ multiplex PCR; TCRdb stores in-frame clones only, minus some. Of roughly 63,000 clones listed, 81% are singletons. This specimen consisted of PBMCs, obtained around atezolizumab (anti-PD-L1) treatment. The receptors were sampled from a man in his 70s with urothelial cancer. Both conserved end residues are part of each CDR3. Fields, in order: D gene, clone size, J gene, V gene, CDR3 DNA, CDR3 protein. The D gene is left open where the match is weak. Expanded clones get a size class; other rows say once, few or many, or leave the size out.

D: -; size: -; J: TRBJ1-2; V: TRBV25-1; DNA: TGTGCCAGCAGGGACACGGACCCAAATGGCTACACCTTC; CDR3: CASRDTDPNGYTF
D: TRBD1; size: -; J: TRBJ1-1; V: TRBV7-9; DNA: TGTGCCAGCAGCGCGGGACAGGCGAACACTGAAGCTTTCTTT; CDR3: CASSAGQANTEAFF
D: TRBD2; size: -; J: TRBJ2-1; V: TRBV6-5; DNA: TGTGCCAGCAGGCGGACTAGCGCGCACAATGAGCAGTTCTTC; CDR3: CASRRTSAHNEQFF
D: TRBD1; size: -; J: TRBJ1-2; V: TRBV19; DNA: TGTGCCAGTAGCGGGGGACAGGGGGTTTTTAACTATGGCTACACCTTC; CDR3: CASSGGQGVFNYGYTF
D: -; size: -; J: TRBJ1-1; V: TRBV5-1; DNA: TGCGCCAGCAGCTTGGGCTCAGTAATGAACACTGAAGCTTTCTTT; CDR3: CASSLGSVMNTEAFF
D: TRBD2; size: few; J: TRBJ2-7; V: TRBV6-1; DNA: TGTGCCAGCAGTGAAAGCGGGGGCAGGGTGGGCGAGCAGTACTTC; CDR3: CASSESGGRVGEQYF
D: -; size: -; J: TRBJ2-1; V: TRBV30; DNA: TGTGCCTGGACCAGGGATCCCTACAATGAGCAGTTCTTC; CDR3: CAWTRDPYNEQFF
D: -; size: -; J: TRBJ1-5; V: TRBV5-1; DNA: TGCGCCAGCAGCCCGGGAAATAGCAATCAGCCCCAGCATTTT; CDR3: CASSPGNSNQPQHF
D: TRBD2; size: -; J: TRBJ2-7; V: TRBV30; DNA: TGTGCCTGGCTAGCGGGAGGCTACGAGCAGTACTTC; CDR3: CAWLAGGYEQYF
D: -; size: -; J: TRBJ1-5; V: TRBV23-1; DNA: TGCGCCAGCAGTCAATCGGAAGGGGCGGGGGGGTATCAGCCCCAGCATTTT; CDR3: CASSQSEGAGGYQPQHF
D: -; size: -; J: TRBJ1-2; V: TRBV10-3; DNA: TGTGCCACCGGACCGAGCGGATCTAACTATGGCTACACCTTC; CDR3: CATGPSGSNYGYTF
D: -; size: -; J: TRBJ1-5; V: TRBV19; DNA: TGTGCCAGTAGTATATTGGAGGGGCAGCCCCAGCATTTT; CDR3: CASSILEGQPQHF
D: -; size: -; J: TRBJ1-5; V: TRBV6-5; DNA: TGTGCCAGCCGAGGGAGACCCGTTCAGCCCCAGCATTTT; CDR3: CASRGRPVQPQHF
D: TRBD2; size: -; J: TRBJ2-3; V: TRBV2; DNA: TGTGCCACCGGACTAGCGACTAGCACAGATACGCAGTATTTT; CDR3: CATGLATSTDTQYF
D: TRBD1; size: -; J: TRBJ1-2; V: TRBV5-1; DNA: TGCGCCAGCAGCGTGACCCAGGGGGACTATGGCTACACCTTC; CDR3: CASSVTQGDYGYTF
D: TRBD1; size: few; J: TRBJ1-3; V: TRBV4-1; DNA: TGCGCCAGCAGCCTCCAACAGGGGTCCAACACCATATATTTT; CDR3: CASSLQQGSNTIYF
D: TRBD2; size: -; J: TRBJ2-5; V: TRBV18; DNA: TGTGCCAGCTCACCTTCGGGACTAGCGGAAGGGACCCAGTACTTC; CDR3: CASSPSGLAEGTQYF
D: TRBD2; size: -; J: TRBJ2-7; V: TRBV30; DNA: TGTGCCTGGAGCCCCGGGACTAGCGGTTACGAGCAGTACTTC; CDR3: CAWSPGTSGYEQYF
D: -; size: -; J: TRBJ1-5; V: TRBV6-5; DNA: TGTGCCAGCAGTTACTCTCCCGATCAGCCCCAGCATTTT; CDR3: CASSYSPDQPQHF
D: -; size: few; J: TRBJ2-6; V: TRBV19; DNA: TGTGCCAGTAGTACAGGCTCTGGGGCCAACGTCCTGACTTTC; CDR3: CASSTGSGANVLTF
D: -; size: -; J: TRBJ1-4; V: TRBV20-1; DNA: TGCAGCCCCCGAGGGATTGAAAAACTGTTTTTT; CDR3: CSPRGIEKLFF
D: -; size: -; J: TRBJ2-1; V: TRBV29-1; DNA: TGCAGCGTTGTCGGCCCATCCCGGGGGTACAATGAGCAGTTCTTC; CDR3: CSVVGPSRGYNEQFF
D: -; size: -; J: TRBJ1-5; V: TRBV7-2; DNA: TGTGCCAGCAGCTTAGGTGGCAACAATCAGCCCCAGCATTTT; CDR3: CASSLGGNNQPQHF
D: TRBD1; size: -; J: TRBJ2-3; V: TRBV11-1; DNA: TGTGCCAGCAGCTTCGGGACAGGGGGCACAGATACGCAGTATTTT; CDR3: CASSFGTGGTDTQYF
D: TRBD2; size: -; J: TRBJ2-4; V: TRBV5-4; DNA: TGTGCCAGCAGCTCCAAGCGGGAGGCTGACATTCAGTACTTC; CDR3: CASSSKREADIQYF
D: TRBD2; size: -; J: TRBJ2-1; V: TRBV9; DNA: TGTGCCAGCAGCCGGACTAGCGAATATGAGCAGTTCTTC; CDR3: CASSRTSEYEQFF
D: TRBD1; size: -; J: TRBJ2-1; V: TRBV10-2; DNA: TGCGCCAGCAGATTAGGACAGGACAATGAGCAGTTCTTC; CDR3: CASRLGQDNEQFF
D: -; size: -; J: TRBJ2-1; V: TRBV20-1; DNA: TGCAGTGCTATGGTAGCCGGAGAGCAGTTCTTC; CDR3: CSAMVAGEQFF
D: TRBD2; size: -; J: TRBJ2-1; V: TRBV6-4; DNA: TGTGCCAGCAGTACTAGCGGGGGGACCTACAATGAGCAGTTCTTC; CDR3: CASSTSGGTYNEQFF
D: -; size: -; J: TRBJ1-3; V: TRBV15; DNA: TGTGCCACCAGCAGGCCAGGAGGGGACTCTGGAAACACCATATATTTT; CDR3: CATSRPGGDSGNTIYF
D: TRBD1; size: -; J: TRBJ2-1; V: TRBV5-1; DNA: TGCGCCAGCAGCGCCGGGACAGGGGAAATGTTCTTC; CDR3: CASSAGTGEMFF
D: TRBD1; size: -; J: TRBJ2-7; V: TRBV2; DNA: TGTGCCAGCAGATGTGTCCCGGGACAGGGATGCTACGAGCAGTACTTC; CDR3: CASRCVPGQGCYEQYF
D: TRBD1; size: -; J: TRBJ1-4; V: TRBV28; DNA: TGTGCCAGCAGTCCAACAGGGGGCGCGACTAATGAAAAACTGTTTTTT; CDR3: CASSPTGGATNEKLFF
D: TRBD1; size: few; J: TRBJ2-3; V: TRBV19; DNA: TGTGCCAGTAGTATTCCGGACAGGGCAGATACGCAGTATTTT; CDR3: CASSIPDRADTQYF
D: -; size: -; J: TRBJ2-1; V: TRBV29-1; DNA: TGCAGCGTTGCGTCGAGCCTTACCTACAATGAGCAGTTCTTC; CDR3: CSVASSLTYNEQFF
D: TRBD2; size: -; J: TRBJ2-3; V: TRBV9; DNA: TGTGCCAGCAGCGTAGGGGCGGGGGGACGCACAGATACGCAGTATTTT; CDR3: CASSVGAGGRTDTQYF
D: -; size: -; J: TRBJ1-5; V: TRBV29-1; DNA: TGCAGCGCTGGAGGGTTAAATCAGCCCCAGCATTTT; CDR3: CSAGGLNQPQHF
D: TRBD1; size: -; J: TRBJ2-3; V: TRBV5-4; DNA: TGTGCCAGCAGCTCCCGGGACAGGAGGGATACGCAGTATTTT; CDR3: CASSSRDRRDTQYF
D: TRBD2; size: -; J: TRBJ2-5; V: TRBV11-2; DNA: TGTGCCAGCAGCTTAGGACTAGCTGTAGAGACCCAGTACTTC; CDR3: CASSLGLAVETQYF
D: -; size: -; J: TRBJ2-7; V: TRBV5-4; DNA: TGTGCCAGCAGCTTGGATTATAGGGAGGACGAGCAGTACTTC; CDR3: CASSLDYREDEQYF
D: -; size: -; J: TRBJ1-1; V: TRBV6-5; DNA: TGTGCCAGCAGCCCCCGGGGTAGCTGGGGCACTGAAGCTTTCTTT; CDR3: CASSPRGSWGTEAFF
D: TRBD1; size: -; J: TRBJ2-5; V: TRBV11-2; DNA: TGTGCCAGCAGCCTTACAGGGGCCGGTTCAGAGACCCAGTACTTC; CDR3: CASSLTGAGSETQYF
D: -; size: -; J: TRBJ2-2; V: TRBV11-2; DNA: TGTGCCAGCAGCCTCACGAGGGTAGTTCCCACCGGGGAGCTGTTTTTT; CDR3: CASSLTRVVPTGELFF
D: -; size: -; J: TRBJ2-2; V: TRBV15; DNA: TGTGCCACCAGCAGAGATAAGCGCGGCACGAACACCGGGGAGCTGTTTTTT; CDR3: CATSRDKRGTNTGELFF
D: -; size: once; J: TRBJ1-2; V: TRBV6-5; DNA: TGTGCCAGCAGTTACACCGGCCGAGGGGACATCGGCGGCTACACCTTC; CDR3: CASSYTGRGDIGGYTF
D: -; size: -; J: TRBJ2-6; V: TRBV18; DNA: TGTGCCAGCTCACCGGGCGTCTCTGGGGCCAACGTCCTGACTTTC; CDR3: CASSPGVSGANVLTF
D: TRBD1; size: once; J: TRBJ1-4; V: TRBV7-9; DNA: TGTGCCAGCAGCTCCTCCGGGACAGGGGGTGAAAAACTGTTTTTT; CDR3: CASSSSGTGGEKLFF
D: -; size: -; J: TRBJ1-1; V: TRBV30; DNA: TGTGCCTGGAGCGGCAACCGAGGCGCTGAAGCTTTCTTT; CDR3: CAWSGNRGAEAFF
D: -; size: -; J: TRBJ2-3; V: TRBV5-5; DNA: TGTGCCAGCAGCCCCGAGGTCGACACAGATACGCAGTATTTT; CDR3: CASSPEVDTDTQYF
D: -; size: -; J: TRBJ2-7; V: TRBV7-9; DNA: TGTGCCAGCAGTTTATCCTCGATGGGGGGTTACGAGCAGTACTTC; CDR3: CASSLSSMGGYEQYF
D: TRBD2; size: -; J: TRBJ2-7; V: TRBV5-1; DNA: TGCGCCAGCAGCCGTGGCGGGAGGGTCTACGAGCAGTACTTC; CDR3: CASSRGGRVYEQYF
D: -; size: -; J: TRBJ2-2; V: TRBV2; DNA: TGTGCCAGCAGTGGGAGTAGCCGGGTGAACACCGGGGAGCTGTTTTTT; CDR3: CASSGSSRVNTGELFF
D: -; size: -; J: TRBJ1-5; V: TRBV7-2; DNA: TGTGCCAGCAGCTTAGTGGCCAGAAGCAATCAGCCCCAGCATTTT; CDR3: CASSLVARSNQPQHF
D: -; size: once; J: TRBJ2-7; V: TRBV28; DNA: TGTGCCAGCAGTTCTAGCGTTTACGAGCAGTACTTC; CDR3: CASSSSVYEQYF
D: -; size: -; J: TRBJ2-2; V: TRBV7-9; DNA: TGTGCCAGCAGCTTGGGCCCTACCAACACCGGGGAGCTGTTTTTT; CDR3: CASSLGPTNTGELFF
D: -; size: -; J: TRBJ1-4; V: TRBV12-1; DNA: TGTGCCAGCAGCCGGGGGGGACAGGGAAATGAAAAACTGTTTTTT; CDR3: CASSRGGQGNEKLFF
D: TRBD2; size: -; J: TRBJ2-1; V: TRBV6-1; DNA: TGTGCCAGCGCCACCGGGACTAGCGGAGTGTATGAGCAGTTCTTC; CDR3: CASATGTSGVYEQFF
D: -; size: -; J: TRBJ2-1; V: TRBV5-1; DNA: TGCGCCAGCAGCTTGCAGGGCTCAGGCGAGCAGTTCTTC; CDR3: CASSLQGSGEQFF
D: TRBD1; size: -; J: TRBJ2-1; V: TRBV2; DNA: TGTGCCAGCAGCGGACAGGGGAGAAGTGAGCAGTTCTTC; CDR3: CASSGQGRSEQFF
D: -; size: -; J: TRBJ1-1; V: TRBV2; DNA: TGTGCCAGCAAAGTAGGAGTGGCGACGAACACTGAAGCTTTCTTT; CDR3: CASKVGVATNTEAFF